This passage covers 10 T cell receptor beta chains from one sample sequenced in a study of Ad26.COV2.S vaccination and SARS-CoV-2 variants listed by TCRdb under 2021. This sample's time point label indicates: individuals recovered from natural SARS-CoV-2 infection. Library preparation used the immunoSEQ multiplex PCR assay. TCRdb stores this immuneACCESS table with in-frame sequences only. Part of the clones is absent; in the studies checked, under half of the shortfall reflects unresolved V genes, and no reason is known for the rest. Present in this sample are about 350,000 clones, under 95% of which were seen just once. The ten biggest clones cover about 3.9% of the sample. Material: peripheral blood, obtained after recovery from COVID-19. These receptors were taken from a human donor who had recovered from COVID-19.

The V and J genes are TRBV6-2 or TRBV6-3 and TRBJ1-3; D uncertain. V lost 6 bases and J 0 bases, leaving 12 bases between the germline ends. Germline assignment: CDR1 MNHEY and CDR2 SVGEGT. The CDR3 has 15 amino acids. The CDR3 DNA reads TGTGCCAGCAGCCCCGACATCTACTCTGGAAACACCATATATTTT. Protein sequence: CASSPDIYSGNTIYF.

The chain links TRBV4-2 to TRBJ2-7, with 8 bases identical to TRBD2. Germline values: CDR1 LGHNA, CDR2 YNFKEQ. This CDR3 is 16 amino acids long. J lost 3 bases, V lost 0 bases, and 7 bases had no gene match. DNA for the CDR3: TGTGCCAGCAGCCAAGAGGACGGGGGGGCGGGCTACGAGCAGTACTTC. Protein sequence: CASSQEDGGAGYEQYF.

A single count supports this clone. The V call is TRBV11-2, the J call TRBJ1-1, with 7 bases fitting TRBD1. Germline values: CDR1 SGHAT, CDR2 FQNNGV. The CDR3 is made up of 15 amino acids. J lost 0 bases, V lost 4 bases, and 5 bases had no gene match. CDR3 in amino acids: CASSSPGQMNTEAFF. CDR3 nucleotide sequence: TGTGCCAGCAGCTCGCCGGGACAGATGAACACTGAAGCTTTCTTT.

This clone is a singleton in its sample. The rearrangement joins TRBV29-1 to TRBJ2-7; the D gene is possibly TRBD2 (6 bases). Looked up from germline, CDR1 is SQVTM and CDR2 is ANQGSEA. The ends were cut back, 6 bases at V and 7 bases at J, with 25 bases in the middle. This CDR3 has 15 residues. The CDR3 nucleotides are TGCAGCGTGGAAACTGGCGGGGCCCTTTTCGGTGAGCAGTACTTC. Translating it yields CSVETGGALFGEQYF.

The sample holds one count of this clone. The genes are TRBV11-2 and TRBJ2-1; 7 bases match TRBD2. The ends lost 5 bases at V and 0 bases at J; junction bases unmatched: 7. In germline, CDR1 is SGHAT, CDR2 FQNNGV. The CDR3 extends over 16 amino acids. The CDR3 protein is CASSATGGGSYNEQFF. In DNA, the CDR3 is TGTGCCAGCAGCGCGACGGGGGGAGGCTCCTACAATGAGCAGTTCTTC.

CDR3 nucleotides: TGCGCCAGCAGCCAAGATCGTCACAGGGAGCGCGAGCAGTACTTC. It translates to CASSQDRHREREQYF. This chain uses TRBV4-3 with TRBJ2-7; TRBD1 is a possible D gene (6 bases). The CDR3 consists of 15 residues. Trimming took off 0 bases at V and 6 bases at J, with 15 bases between the two ends. The germline V gene has CDR1 LGHNA and CDR2 YSLEER.

This chain connects TRBV2 to TRBJ1-3; D uncertain. V lost 4 bases and J 4 bases, leaving 5 bases between the germline ends. The CDR3 covers 12 residues. Germline loops: CDR1 SNHLY, CDR2 FYNNEI. CDR3 region: CASSVSGNTIYF. The CDR3 bases are TGTGCCAGCAGTGTGTCCGGAAACACCATATATTTT.

The V and J genes are TRBV4-3 and TRBJ1-4; D not resolved. The V and J ends lost 0 bases and 2 bases respectively, with 7 bases between them. The CDR3 runs 15 residues. The V gene's germline CDR1 is LGHNA and CDR2 YSLEER. Written as DNA, the CDR3 is TGCGCCAGCAGCCAAGATTACCCTACTAATGAAAAACTGTTTTTT. Its translation: CASSQDYPTNEKLFF.

This rearrangement joins TRBV7-9 to TRBJ2-7, with D unresolved. Trimming shortened V by 4 bases and J by 2 bases, and 12 bases separated the two germline ends. The length of the CDR3 is 14 residues. Per germline, CDR1 SEHNR and CDR2 FQNEAQ (reference sequence). CDR3 loop: CASSSSFYAYEQYF. Written as DNA, the CDR3 is TGTGCCAGCAGCTCTTCCTTTTATGCCTACGAGCAGTACTTC.

This chain joins TRBV13 and TRBJ1-6, with 7 bases identical to TRBD1. With 2 bases clipped from V and 10 bases from J, the junction kept 11 bases outside the gene matches. Germline V gene lookup returns CDR1 PRHDT and CDR2 FYEKMQ (reference sequence). The CDR3 sequence is 16 residues long. The CDR3 nucleotides are TGTGCCAGCAGCTTATCCCCTGACAGGGTTGTCTCACCCCTCCACTTT. Its protein is CASSLSPDRVVSPLHF.